Listed below are T cell receptor beta chains from one sample, sequenced in a study of OX40 agonist ivuxolimab in advanced cancers. The repertoire was sequenced with immunoSEQ multiplex PCR; TCRdb's copy has only in-frame clones and lacks some. The sample has some 69,000 clones; 75% to 95% are singletons. The material was CD4+ or CD8+ T cells sorted from blood, obtained in a trial of the OX40 agonist ivuxolimab. Receptors were obtained from an adult with an advanced solid tumor such as melanoma, head and neck, liver or kidney cancer. CDR3s include the opening cysteine and the closing phenylalanine or tryptophan. A D gene is named only where the DNA matches it firmly. Not every row has a clone size; where given, it reads once, few, many or a size class.

j_call clone_size d_call v_call cdr3_nt cdr3_aa
TRBJ2-1 . TRBD1 TRBV27 TGTGCCAGCAGTTTATCGATTGTGTTGGGGACAGGGTACAATGAGCAGTTCTTC CASSLSIVLGTGYNEQFF
TRBJ2-1 . TRBD2 TRBV7-9 TGTGCCAGCAGCTCTCAGCGGGAGCGAGCTGCTAATGAGCAGTTCTTC CASSSQRERAANEQFF
TRBJ2-5 . . TRBV4-2 TGTGCCAGCAGCCAAGAGGGCCGGACCAGTTTTCAGGAGACCCAGTACTTC CASSQEGRTSFQETQYF
TRBJ2-7 . . TRBV5-5 TGTGCCAGCAGCCCCAGGCAGCCCTCCTACGAGCAGTACTTC CASSPRQPSYEQYF
TRBJ2-1 . TRBD1 TRBV23-1 TGCGCCAGCCTCCGATTGCGGGACAGGGATGAGCAGTTCTTC CASLRLRDRDEQFF
TRBJ1-5 . . TRBV7-2 TGTGCCAGCAGCTTAACCTCAGGGGCCAATCAGCCCCAGCATTTT CASSLTSGANQPQHF
TRBJ2-7 once . TRBV5-1 TGCGCCAGCAGTACCTTGGACAGTAGCTCCTACGAGCAGTACTTC CASSTLDSSSYEQYF
TRBJ2-1 . TRBD2 TRBV5-4 TGTGCCAGCAGCGGGACTAGCGGGGGGGATGAGCAGTTCTTC CASSGTSGGDEQFF
TRBJ2-2 . TRBD2 TRBV18 TGTGCCAGCTCACCGAGCGGGAGTGAAACCGGGGAGCTGTTTTTT CASSPSGSETGELFF
TRBJ2-5 . . TRBV25-1 TGTGCCAGCAGTCCCCCTGGGGCGCTTGGAGAGACCCAGTACTTC CASSPPGALGETQYF
TRBJ2-7 . TRBD1 TRBV6-6 TGTGCCAGCAGGTCGGGACAGGGAACCTACGAGCAGTACTTC CASRSGQGTYEQYF
TRBJ2-6 once . TRBV6-1 TGTGCCAGCAGTGAAATATCCACTGGGGCCAACGTCCTGACTTTC CASSEISTGANVLTF
TRBJ1-5 few TRBD1 TRBV7-9 TGTGCCAGCAGCCTGACAGGGGCGCAGCCCCAGCATTTT CASSLTGAQPQHF
TRBJ1-5 . . TRBV19 TGTGCCAGTAGTACGGAGAACAATCAGCCCCAGCATTTT CASSTENNQPQHF
TRBJ2-5 . TRBD2 TRBV5-1 TGCGCCAGCAGCTTCACTAGCGGGAGGTGGGAGACCCAGTACTTC CASSFTSGRWETQYF
TRBJ2-7 . TRBD2 TRBV30 TGTGCCTGGACCGTGGGGACTAGCTCATCCGAGCAGTACTTC CAWTVGTSSSEQYF
TRBJ2-1 . . TRBV5-1 TGCGCCAGCAGCTTGGATGGCGTCGCGGTCAATGAGCAGTTCTTC CASSLDGVAVNEQFF
TRBJ2-3 . . TRBV7-9 TGTGCCAGCAGAAACAGGGACACAGATACGCAGTATTTT CASRNRDTDTQYF
TRBJ2-5 . . TRBV20-1 TGCAGTGCTAAGGAGACCCAGTACTTC CSAKETQYF
TRBJ2-3 . . TRBV28 TGTGCCAGCACTAGGTTCGGATGGGATACGCAGTATTTT CASTRFGWDTQYF
TRBJ2-5 . . TRBV2 TGTGCCAGCAGTGAATGGCGGAGGGGAGAGACCCAGTACTTC CASSEWRRGETQYF
TRBJ2-2 . . TRBV9 TGTGCCAGCAGCGTAGGGGGGAGTGGCACCGGGGAGCTGTTTTTT CASSVGGSGTGELFF
TRBJ1-2 . . TRBV5-4 TGTGCCAGCACCCAAGGCGGGGGCACCACATATGGCTACACCTTC CASTQGGGTTYGYTF
TRBJ1-5 . TRBD1 TRBV19 TGTGCCAGTAGTGCCACAGACAGGGGTGAGTATCAGCCCCAGCATTTT CASSATDRGEYQPQHF
TRBJ2-7 once . TRBV5-1 TGCGCCAGCAGCTCGGGGGACAGCGACGAGCAGTACTTC CASSSGDSDEQYF
TRBJ1-2 . TRBD1 TRBV6-5 TGTGCCAGCAGCTGGGACAGGGAGTATGGCTACACCTTC CASSWDREYGYTF
TRBJ2-1 . TRBD2 TRBV7-9 TGTGCCAGCAGCTTATCGGGGGGTTACTACAATGAGCAGTTCTTC CASSLSGGYYNEQFF
TRBJ1-1 . TRBD1 TRBV7-9 TGTGCCAACACAAGGACAGGCGGGTCGGACACTGAAGCTTTCTTT CANTRTGGSDTEAFF
TRBJ2-7 . . TRBV29-1 TGCAGCGGAGGGATTGCCTACGAGCAGTACTTC CSGGIAYEQYF
TRBJ2-3 few . TRBV5-1 TGCGCCAGCAGCTTGAAGACAGATACGCAGTATTTT CASSLKTDTQYF
TRBJ1-5 . TRBD1 TRBV19 TGTGCCAGTAGTATAGGAGGGGGCGGTCAGCCCCAGCATTTT CASSIGGGGQPQHF
TRBJ1-2 once TRBD1 TRBV5-6 TGTGCCAGCGGGGGTCTGACAGGGAACGGTGGCTACACCTTC CASGGLTGNGGYTF
TRBJ2-6 . . TRBV5-6 TGTGCCAGCAGCTTCCCGGTCTCTGGGGCCAACGTCCTGACTTTC CASSFPVSGANVLTF
TRBJ2-7 . . TRBV2 TGTGCCAGCAGCCAGACTATCGAGCAGTACTTC CASSQTIEQYF
TRBJ2-7 . . TRBV14 TGTGCCAGCAGCCAAAAACCACGACTGGACCGGATATACGAGCAGTACTTC CASSQKPRLDRIYEQYF
TRBJ2-3 . . TRBV9 TGTGCCAGCAGCGTACAACTAGGGGCAGATACGCAGTATTTT CASSVQLGADTQYF
TRBJ2-7 . TRBD2 TRBV7-2 TGTGCCAGCAGTAGCCGGGGGGGGTCCTACGAGCAGTACTTC CASSSRGGSYEQYF
TRBJ2-5 . . TRBV2 TGTGCCAGCAGGTGGAGCCTCGACCCCCAAGAGACCCAGTACTTC CASRWSLDPQETQYF
TRBJ2-1 . . TRBV5-5 TGTGCCAGCAGCTTATCAGGGAACTCCTACAATGAGCAGTTCTTC CASSLSGNSYNEQFF
TRBJ2-1 . . TRBV7-2 TGTGCCAGCAGCTTAGGGACAGTAAATGAGCAGTTCTTC CASSLGTVNEQFF
TRBJ2-7 . TRBD2 TRBV7-2 TGTGCCAGCAACCCCTTTAGCGGGGGCTACGAGCAGTACTTC CASNPFSGGYEQYF
TRBJ2-7 . TRBD2 TRBV7-9 TGTGCCAGCAGCTTTGGGGGAGGGGACGAGCAGTACTTC CASSFGGGDEQYF
TRBJ2-2 . TRBD1 TRBV7-6 TGTGCCAGCAGCTTAGTTGCGGACAGGGGCACCGGGGAGCTGTTTTTT CASSLVADRGTGELFF
TRBJ2-1 . TRBD1 TRBV18 TGTGCCAGCTCACGGACAGGGGGCAGGGATGAGCAGTTCTTC CASSRTGGRDEQFF
TRBJ1-6 . . TRBV28 TGTGCCAGCAGTTTAAATTCCCCAGGGGTGTCACCCCTCCACTTT CASSLNSPGVSPLHF
TRBJ2-2 . . TRBV11-2 TGTGCCAGCAGCAAGAGGACTTCGGCGGACACCGGGGAGCTGTTTTTT CASSKRTSADTGELFF
TRBJ2-7 . . TRBV5-4 TGTGCCAGCAGCTACCTGGGAGGGGGCGGGCAGTACTTC CASSYLGGGGQYF
TRBJ2-2 once . TRBV18 TGTGCCAGCTCACCGACGGGCACGAACACCGGGGAGCTGTTTTTT CASSPTGTNTGELFF
TRBJ2-2 once . TRBV7-2 TGTGCCAGCAGCTGGGCAGGGGCGAACACCGGGGAGCTGTTTTTT CASSWAGANTGELFF
TRBJ2-7 . . TRBV20-1 TGCAGTGCTAGCGCCTCACGGGAGCAGTACTTC CSASASREQYF
TRBJ2-3 once . TRBV7-3 TGTGCCAGCAGCTTAACACCTCGGGGCGGGGCAGATACGCAGTATTTT CASSLTPRGGADTQYF
TRBJ2-5 once . TRBV4-3 TGCGCCAGCAGCCAAGACCGTAGGGAGACCCAGTACTTC CASSQDRRETQYF
TRBJ1-3 . . TRBV7-8 TGTGCCAGCAGCCCGACAGGTGGGAACTCTGGAAACACCATATATTTT CASSPTGGNSGNTIYF
TRBJ2-7 . . TRBV6-6 TGTGCCAGCAGTTACGCCGAGGTAGACCGGTACTTC CASSYAEVDRYF